These 8 T cell receptor beta chains came from one sample sequenced in a study of post-analysis software for immune sequencing data. Findings of the study overall: Elevated frequency relative to controls characterized four to six TRBV segments in patients, TRBV5-6, TRBV5-1 and TRBV20-1 among them.

For these receptors, no antigen is known. Incorporated into the TCR beta cDNA libraries were unique molecular identifiers, which served to reduce PCR and sequencing biases. MiXCR, run by TCRdb on the PCR reads, gives a single entry per CDR3 protein. Of a few hundred thousand distinct CDR3 sequences in the sample, 34% are singletons; the top ten hold less than 6%. Sequencing was carried out using blood. These receptors originate from a girl aged 2 to 17 with multiple sclerosis.

The chain employs TRBV4-1 and TRBJ2-1; D unclear. The J call may be mistaken, given a closer DNA end match to TRBJ2-7. CDR1 and CDR2 from the germline V gene are MGHRA and YSYEKL. This CDR3 has 14 amino acids. This chain's CDR3 is CASSPQAPYNEQYF. CDR3 sequence (DNA): TGCGCCAGCAGCCCCCAGGCCCCCTACAATGAGCAGTACTTC.

This clonotype was observed a handful of times. V is TRBV11-2 and J is TRBJ1-4; 8 bases are shared with TRBD1. There are 14 residues in the CDR3. The germline V gene has CDR1 SGHAT and CDR2 FQNNGV. Trimming cost V 6 bases and J 4 bases; bases outside gene matches: 4. The CDR3 DNA reads TGTGCCAGCAGTTCGGACAGGGTTAATGAAAAACTGTTTTTT. Its translation: CASSSDRVNEKLFF. Complete variable domain (other parts from reference TRBV11-2 and TRBJ1-4): EAGVAQSPRYKIIEKRQSVAFWCNPISGHATLYWYQQILGQGPKLLIQFQNNGVVDDSQLPKDRFSAERLKGVDSTLKIQPAKLEDSAVYLCASSSDRVNEKLFFGSGTQLSVL.

This clonotype was seen more than once but under ten times. The chain employs TRBV5-1 and TRBJ1-5; TRBD1 is a possible D gene (5 bases). The CDR3 runs 18 residues. Deletions cut 0 bases from V and 0 bases from J, with 16 bases between. Germline CDR1 and CDR2: SGHRS and YFSETQ. The CDR3 sequence is CASSLEPLTDYSNQPQHF. DNA for the CDR3: TGCGCCAGCAGCTTGGAGCCCTTGACAGATTATAGCAATCAGCCCCAGCATTTT.

The chain recombines TRBV4-1 with TRBJ2-1, with a possible D match to TRBD1 (6 bases). CDR1 and CDR2 (germline): MGHRA, YSYEKL. Trimming shortened V by 0 bases and J by 8 bases, and 17 bases separated the two germline ends. The CDR3 is 16 amino acids. The CDR3 loop reads CASSQEQGYRGDEQFF. As DNA, the CDR3 is TGCGCCAGCAGCCAAGAGCAGGGGTATAGGGGAGATGAGCAGTTCTTC.

The chain uses TRBV20-1 and TRBJ2-5, with unresolved D. This CDR3 region has 13 residues. CDR1 is DFQATT, CDR2 SNEGSKA, per germline (reference sequence). Trimming removed 5 bases from V and 4 bases from J, with 14 bases in between. As DNA, the CDR3 is TGCAGTGCTCGGGTGGACCAGGCAGAGACCCAGTACTTC. Its translation: CSARVDQAETQYF.

This clonotype was observed a handful of times. The chain couples TRBV12-3 or TRBV12-4 to TRBJ1-4; unclear D gene. V lost 5 bases, J lost 7 bases, and 8 bases lay in between. This CDR3 comprises 12 residues. The CDR3 region is CASSGEGEKLFF. DNA of the CDR3: TGTGCCAGCAGTGGGGAGGGTGAAAAACTGTTTTTT.

In DNA form, the CDR3 reads TGCAGTACGCTGACAGGGGGTCTGGAGACCCAGTACTTC. It yields the protein CSTLTGGLETQYF. The rearrangement joins TRBV20-1 to TRBJ2-5; the match to TRBD1 covers 9 bases. Germline V gene data show CDR1 as DFQATT and CDR2 as SNEGSKA (reference sequence). V was clipped by 8 bases and J by 5 bases; unmatched bases: 9. This CDR3 spans 13 amino acids.

Worth noting for this clonotype: One junction end does not reproduce the germline sequence, and a read error may be involved. The genes are TRBV29-1 and TRBJ2-5, with 8 nucleotides matching TRBD1. Germline V gene sequence: CDR1 SQVTM, CDR2 ANQGSEA. The CDR3 sequence is 13 residues long. The CDR3 nucleotides are TGCAGCGTCGAAGACAGGGGCCAAGAGACCCAGTACTTC. Its protein product is CSVEDRGQETQYF. The full variable domain, rest sourced from reference TRBV29-1 and TRBJ2-5, is SAVISQKPSRDICQRGTSLTIQCQVDSQVTMMFWYRQQPGQSLTLIATANQGSEATYESGFVIDKFPISRPNLTFSTLTVSNMSPEDSSIYLCSVEDRGQETQYFGPGTRLLVL.